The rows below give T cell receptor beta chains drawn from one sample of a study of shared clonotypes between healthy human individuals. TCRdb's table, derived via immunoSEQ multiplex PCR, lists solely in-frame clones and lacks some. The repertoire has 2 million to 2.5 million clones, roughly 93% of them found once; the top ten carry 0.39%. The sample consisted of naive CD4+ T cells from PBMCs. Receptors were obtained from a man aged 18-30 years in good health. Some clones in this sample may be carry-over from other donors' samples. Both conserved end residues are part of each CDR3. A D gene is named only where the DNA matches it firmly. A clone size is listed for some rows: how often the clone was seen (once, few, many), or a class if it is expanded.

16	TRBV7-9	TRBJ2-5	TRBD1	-	CASSRGQGFTQETQYF	TGTGCCAGCAGCCGTGGACAGGGATTTACCCAAGAGACCCAGTACTTC
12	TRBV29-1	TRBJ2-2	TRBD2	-	CSVGRGTGELFF	TGCAGCGTAGGGAGGGGAACCGGGGAGCTGTTTTTT
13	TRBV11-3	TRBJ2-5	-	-	CASSLGIQETQYF	TGTGCCAGCAGCTTGGGCATACAAGAGACCCAGTACTTC
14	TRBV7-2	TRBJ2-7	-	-	CASSRGGSTYEQYF	TGTGCCAGCAGCCGCGGAGGGTCCACTTACGAGCAGTACTTC
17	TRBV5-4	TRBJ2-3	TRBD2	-	CASSRKLAGVGTDTQYF	TGTGCCAGCAGCCGAAAACTAGCGGGAGTGGGCACAGATACGCAGTATTTT
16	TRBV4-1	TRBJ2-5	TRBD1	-	CASSQVGQGAQETQYF	TGCGCCAGCAGCCAAGTGGGACAGGGCGCCCAAGAGACCCAGTACTTC
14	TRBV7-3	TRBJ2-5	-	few	CASSFRGSSETQYF	TGTGCCAGCAGCTTCCGAGGGTCATCGGAGACCCAGTACTTC
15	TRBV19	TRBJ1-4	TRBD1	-	CASSIEDRVYEKLFF	TGTGCCAGTAGTATCGAGGACAGGGTATATGAAAAACTGTTTTTT
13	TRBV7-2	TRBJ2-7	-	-	CASSLGPNHEQYF	TGTGCCAGCAGCCTGGGACCAAACCACGAGCAGTACTTC
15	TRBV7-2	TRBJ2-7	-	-	CASSVVPGSSYEQYF	TGTGCCAGCAGCGTTGTTCCGGGAAGCTCCTACGAGCAGTACTTC
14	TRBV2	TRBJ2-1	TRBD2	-	CASTGGANYNEQFF	TGTGCCAGCACCGGGGGGGCGAACTACAATGAGCAGTTCTTC
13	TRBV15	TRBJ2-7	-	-	CATSRVIGYEQYF	TGTGCCACCAGCAGAGTTATAGGCTACGAGCAGTACTTC
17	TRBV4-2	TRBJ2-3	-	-	CASSPLTGGERTDTQYF	TGTGCCAGCAGCCCACTTACGGGCGGAGAACGCACAGATACGCAGTATTTT
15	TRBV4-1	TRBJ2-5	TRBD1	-	CASSRTGGADETQYF	TGCGCCAGCAGCCGGACAGGGGGCGCCGATGAGACCCAGTACTTC
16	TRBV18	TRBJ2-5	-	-	CASSQTPQGGGETQYF	TGTGCCAGCTCACAAACCCCGCAGGGTGGAGGAGAGACCCAGTACTTC
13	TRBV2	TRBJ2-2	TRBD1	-	CASRVTGSGELFF	TGTGCCAGCAGAGTGACAGGGTCCGGGGAGCTGTTTTTT
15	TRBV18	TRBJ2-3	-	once	CASSPGGFSTDTQYF	TGTGCCAGCTCACCAGGGGGCTTTAGCACAGATACGCAGTATTTT